This T cell receptor (beta chain) derives from a study of healthy donors' naive CD4 and CD8 T cells. A linear amplification protocol produced the TCR libraries from about 510 ng of total RNA. MiXCR was run by TCRdb on the reads, yielding one entry per CDR3 protein. Seen here are about 200,000 distinct CDR3 sequences, nearly 75% observed once, and the top ten hold more than 2%. CDR3 length: 14 residues. Germline V CDR1 and CDR2: SQVTM, ANQGSEA. V shed 0 bases and J 5 bases; nucleotides not matched to a gene: 4. Sample: naive CD4+ and CD8+ T cells sorted from blood, pooled from several donors. This TCR was sampled from a pool of human donors in good health; the sample pools cells from several healthy donors. The rearrangement joins TRBV29-1 to TRBJ2-3; 8 bases match TRBD1. CDR3 sequence: CSVEDPRGRDTQYF. The CDR3 DNA sequence: TGCAGCGTTGAAGATCCCAGGGGGCGAGATACGCAGTATTTT.